These 12 T cell receptor beta chains share one sample of origin, sequenced in a study of beta chain features in type 1 diabetes. Findings of the study overall: When Type 1 diabetes patients were examined, their TCRB CDR3s proved moderately but significantly shorter in all four CD4+ subsets.

Their cognate antigens are unknown. The entirety of the isolated RNA underwent reverse transcription, so expressed TCRB transcripts were sequenced. Clones were sequenced by immunoSEQ multiplex PCR, and TCRdb holds only the in-frame ones, with some missing. Here the sample spans around 50,000 clones, roughly 48% being singletons. The sequencing input was stem cell memory CD4+ T cells from blood. The receptors stem from a man aged 25 to 40 with type 1 diabetes.

The chain employs TRBV7-2 and TRBJ1-2, with TRBD1 identical over 9 bases. This CDR3 comprises 16 residues. The germline V gene encodes CDR1 SGHTA and CDR2 FQGNSA. The J segment lost 3 bases and the V segment lost 5 bases, leaving 10 bases of the junction unmatched. The CDR3 DNA reads TGTGCCAGCAGCCCCGGACAGGGGCGGTTAGACTATGGCTACACCTTC. It is translated as CASSPGQGRLDYGYTF.

In its sample, this clone was seen once. The chain is built from TRBV6-1 and TRBJ2-7; possible D gene TRBD1, 5 bases. V lost 7 bases and J lost 5, with 12 bases in between. The CDR3 totals 12 residues. Germline values: CDR1 MNHNS, CDR2 SASEGT. Written as DNA, the CDR3 is TGTGCCAGCAAGGCGCAAGGGGACGAGCAGTACTTC. Protein sequence: CASKAQGDEQYF.

The sample holds a few counts of this clone. This chain links TRBV11-2 with TRBJ1-3; 8 nucleotides line up with TRBD1. V lost 5 bases, J lost 4 bases, and 7 bases stayed unmatched. From germline, CDR1 is SGHAT and CDR2 FQNNGV. The CDR3 consists of 15 residues. The CDR3 DNA sequence: TGTGCCAGCAGCCCAAGGAGGACAGGGGGAAACACCATATATTTT. Amino acids: CASSPRRTGGNTIYF.

The chain carries TRBV2 and TRBJ2-1; 15 bases agree with TRBD2. With 3 bases clipped from V and 0 bases from J, the junction kept 6 bases outside the gene matches. CDR1 is SNHLY, CDR2 FYNNEI, per germline. The CDR3 runs 19 residues. The CDR3 is CASSEGTSGRLSSYNEQFF. The CDR3 coding sequence is TGTGCCAGCAGTGAGGGGACTAGCGGGAGGTTGAGCTCCTACAATGAGCAGTTCTTC.

In this sample, this clone turned up a few times. The CDR3 nucleotides read TGTGCCAGCAGCCACCGGGAGACCCAGTACTTC. It specifies CASSHRETQYF. The gene calls are TRBV28 and TRBJ2-5; no firm D call. Trimming took off 6 bases at V and 5 bases at J, with 7 bases between the two ends. CDR1 is MDHEN and CDR2 is SYDVKM in the germline V gene. The CDR3 has 11 residues.

CDR3 sequence reads: CASSGVAGVGADTQYF. In DNA, the CDR3 is TGTGCCAGCAGTGGGGTAGCGGGAGTCGGCGCAGATACGCAGTATTTT. The genes are TRBV6-6 and TRBJ2-3; TRBD2 matches at 9 bases. There are 16 residues in the CDR3. After removal of 5 bases from V and 4 bases from J, the junction contained 10 bases not matched to a gene. CDR1 and CDR2 (germline): MNHNY, SVGAGI (reference sequence).

This clone was observed a few times. The V gene is TRBV18, the J gene TRBJ1-1, with TRBD1 as a possible D gene (5 bases). This CDR3 is 14 amino acids long. With 2 bases removed from V and 0 bases from J, the gap between germline ends came to 7 bases. Germline V gene sequence: CDR1 KGHSH, CDR2 LQKENI. In DNA, the CDR3 is TGTGCCAGCTCACCAGCGACAGTGAACACTGAAGCTTTCTTT. It translates to CASSPATVNTEAFF.

The chain is built from TRBV7-2 and TRBJ2-1; D is uncertain. Germline V gives CDR1 SGHTA, CDR2 FQGNSA. The V end was cut by 5 bases, the J end by 9 bases, with 14 bases between. CDR3 length equals 13 residues. CDR3 loop: CASSPRIYSEQFF. The CDR3 DNA is TGTGCCAGCAGCCCCCGCATTTATAGTGAGCAGTTCTTC.

The chain combines TRBV7-3 with TRBJ2-1; 11 bases are a match to TRBD1. Per the germline V gene, CDR1 is SGHTA and CDR2 is FQGTGA. The CDR3 sequence is 14 residues long. V was clipped by 5 bases and J by 7 bases; unmatched bases: 4. The CDR3, as DNA: TGTGCCAGCAGCCCAGGACAGGGGGCAAATGAGCAGTTCTTC. Translation gives CASSPGQGANEQFF.

This chain uses TRBV18 with TRBJ1-1, with D tentatively TRBD1 (5 bases). Per germline, CDR1 KGHSH and CDR2 LQKENI. The CDR3 is made up of 13 amino acids. The V end was cut by 4 bases, the J end by 1 base, with 7 bases between. CDR3 sequence (DNA): TGTGCCAGCTCACGACAGAGGAACACTGAAGCTTTCTTT. This gives the protein CASSRQRNTEAFF.

This clone was picked up one time. The chain has TRBV4-2 and TRBJ2-1; tentative D call: TRBD2 (5 bases). Between the trimmed V and J ends, which lost 5 bases and 15 bases, there was a span of 17 bases. Germline V CDR1 and CDR2: LGHNA, YNFKEQ. The CDR3 totals 12 residues. In DNA form, the CDR3 reads TGTGCCAGCAGCACTCGGACTGGCCATTGGTTCTTC. As protein: CASSTRTGHWFF.

This clone was observed a few times. The V gene is TRBV14, the J gene TRBJ2-2, with D perhaps TRBD2 (6 bases). Trimming left V 4 bases short and J 6 bases short, with 30 bases between. The length of the CDR3 is 20 residues. CDR1 and CDR2 (germline): SGHDN, FVKESK. The CDR3 protein is CASSLHELSSVRGVSGELFF. The CDR3 DNA sequence: TGTGCCAGCAGCCTACACGAACTATCTAGCGTTCGCGGAGTGTCCGGGGAGCTGTTTTTT.